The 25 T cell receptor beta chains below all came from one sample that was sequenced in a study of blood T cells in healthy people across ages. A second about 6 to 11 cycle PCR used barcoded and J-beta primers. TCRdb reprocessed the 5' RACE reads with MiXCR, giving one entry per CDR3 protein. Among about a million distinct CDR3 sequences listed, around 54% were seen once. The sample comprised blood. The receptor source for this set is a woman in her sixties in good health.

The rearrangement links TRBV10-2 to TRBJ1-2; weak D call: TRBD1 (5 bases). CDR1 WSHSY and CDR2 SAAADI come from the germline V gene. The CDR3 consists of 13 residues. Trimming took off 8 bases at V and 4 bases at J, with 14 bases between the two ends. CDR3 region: CASRPGALYGYTF. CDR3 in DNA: TGCGCCAGCCGCCCCGGGGCGCTCTATGGCTACACCTTC.

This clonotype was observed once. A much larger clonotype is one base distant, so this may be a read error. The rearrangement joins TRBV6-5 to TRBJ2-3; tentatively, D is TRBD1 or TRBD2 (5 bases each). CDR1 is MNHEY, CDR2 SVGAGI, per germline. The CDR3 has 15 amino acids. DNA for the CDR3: TGTGCCGGCAGTTACTCATGGGACGTCACAGATACGCAGTATTTT. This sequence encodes CAGSYSWDVTDTQYF.

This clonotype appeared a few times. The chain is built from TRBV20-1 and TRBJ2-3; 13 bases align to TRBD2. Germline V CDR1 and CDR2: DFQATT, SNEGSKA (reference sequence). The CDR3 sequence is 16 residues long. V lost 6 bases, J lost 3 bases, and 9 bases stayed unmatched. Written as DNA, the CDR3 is TGCAGTGCCGGGACTAGCGGGGCGGGCCAGACAGATACGCAGTATTTT. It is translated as CSAGTSGAGQTDTQYF.

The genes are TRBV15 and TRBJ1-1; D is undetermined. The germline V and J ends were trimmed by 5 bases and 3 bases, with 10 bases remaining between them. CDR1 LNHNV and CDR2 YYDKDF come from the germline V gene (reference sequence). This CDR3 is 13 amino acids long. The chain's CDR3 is CATSFRTDTEAFF. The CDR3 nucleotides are TGTGCCACCAGCTTCCGCACAGACACTGAAGCTTTCTTT.

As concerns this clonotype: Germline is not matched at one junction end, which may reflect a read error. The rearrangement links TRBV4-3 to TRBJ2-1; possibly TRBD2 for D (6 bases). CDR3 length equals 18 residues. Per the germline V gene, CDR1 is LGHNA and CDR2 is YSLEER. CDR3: CASSQLLTGTRSYNGQFF. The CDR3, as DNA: TGCGCCAGCAGCCAACTGCTCACCGGGACTCGTTCCTACAATGGGCAGTTCTTC.

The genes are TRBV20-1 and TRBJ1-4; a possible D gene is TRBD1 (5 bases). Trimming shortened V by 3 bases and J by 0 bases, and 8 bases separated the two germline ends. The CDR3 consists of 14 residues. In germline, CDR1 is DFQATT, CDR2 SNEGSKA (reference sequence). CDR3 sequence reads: CSASRESTNEKLFF. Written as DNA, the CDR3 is TGCAGTGCTAGCAGGGAGTCAACTAATGAAAAACTGTTTTTT.

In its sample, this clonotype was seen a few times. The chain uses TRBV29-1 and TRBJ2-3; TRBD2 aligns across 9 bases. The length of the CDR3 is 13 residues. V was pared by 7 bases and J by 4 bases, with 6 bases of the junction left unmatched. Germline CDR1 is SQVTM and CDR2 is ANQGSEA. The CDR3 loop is CSAKAGGSDTQYF. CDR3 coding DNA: TGCAGCGCTAAAGCGGGAGGATCAGATACGCAGTATTTT.

CDR3 nucleotides: TGTGCCAGCAGCCCCGCGACTAGGGCCCCCCGTGAGCAGTTCTTC. It is translated as CASSPATRAPREQFF. The J gene is TRBJ2-1, the V gene TRBV7-9; D may be TRBD2 (6 bases). CDR1 SEHNR and CDR2 FQNEAQ come from the germline V gene (reference sequence). The CDR3 has 15 amino acids. Trimming took 5 bases from V and 9 from J, leaving 20 bases between them. Variable domain in full (rest from reference TRBV7-9 and TRBJ2-1): DTGVSQNPRHKITKRGQNVTFRCDPISEHNRLYWYRQTLGQGPEFLTYFQNEAQLEKSRLLSDRFSAERPKGSFSTLEIQRTEQGDSAMYLCASSPATRAPREQFFGPGTRLTVL.

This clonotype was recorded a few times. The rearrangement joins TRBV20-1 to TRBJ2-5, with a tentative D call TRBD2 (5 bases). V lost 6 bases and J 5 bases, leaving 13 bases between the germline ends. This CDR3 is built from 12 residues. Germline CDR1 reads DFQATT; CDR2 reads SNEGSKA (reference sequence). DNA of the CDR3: TGCAGTGCACTTCTGGGGAGTGAGACCCAGTACTTC. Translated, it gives CSALLGSETQYF.

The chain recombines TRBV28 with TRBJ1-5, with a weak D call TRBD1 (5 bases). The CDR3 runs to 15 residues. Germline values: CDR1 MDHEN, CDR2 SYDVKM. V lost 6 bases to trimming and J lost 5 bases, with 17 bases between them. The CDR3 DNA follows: TGTGCCAGCAGCCGGCGGGGGGGTGGAGATCAGCCCCAGCATTTT. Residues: CASSRRGGGDQPQHF.

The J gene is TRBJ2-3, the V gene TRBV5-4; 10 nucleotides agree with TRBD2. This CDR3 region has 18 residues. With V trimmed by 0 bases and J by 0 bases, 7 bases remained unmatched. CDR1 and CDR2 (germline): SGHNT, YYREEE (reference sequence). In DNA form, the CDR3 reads TGTGCCAGCAGCTTGGCCCCACTAGCGGGGATAAGCACAGATACGCAGTATTTT. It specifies CASSLAPLAGISTDTQYF.

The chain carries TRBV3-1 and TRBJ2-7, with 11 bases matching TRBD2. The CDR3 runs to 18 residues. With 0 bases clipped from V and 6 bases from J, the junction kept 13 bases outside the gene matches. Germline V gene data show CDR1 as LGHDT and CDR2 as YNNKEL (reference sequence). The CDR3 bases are TGTGCCAGCAGCCAAGAGGAGATTAGCGGGAGGGTCGGTAGCGAGCAGTACTTC. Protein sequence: CASSQEEISGRVGSEQYF.

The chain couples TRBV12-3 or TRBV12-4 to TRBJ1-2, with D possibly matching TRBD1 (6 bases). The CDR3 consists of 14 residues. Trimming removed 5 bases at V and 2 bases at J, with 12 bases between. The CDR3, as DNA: TGTGCCAGCAGTCAACAGGGCCAAAACTATGGCTACACCTTC. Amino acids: CASSQQGQNYGYTF.

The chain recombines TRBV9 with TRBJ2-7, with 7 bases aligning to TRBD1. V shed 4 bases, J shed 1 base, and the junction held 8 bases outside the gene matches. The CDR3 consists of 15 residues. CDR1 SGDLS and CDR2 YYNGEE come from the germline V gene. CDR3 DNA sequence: TGTGCCAGCAGCTTTACCCCGACAGGGTCCTACGAGCAGTACTTC. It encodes CASSFTPTGSYEQYF.

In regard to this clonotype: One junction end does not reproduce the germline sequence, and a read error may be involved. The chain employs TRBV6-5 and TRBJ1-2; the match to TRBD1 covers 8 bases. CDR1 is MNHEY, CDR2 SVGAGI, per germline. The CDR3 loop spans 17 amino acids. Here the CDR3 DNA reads TGTGCCAGCAGTTTCCTAACAGGGGGGAAAGCTAACTATGACTACACCTTC. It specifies CASSFLTGGKANYDYTF.

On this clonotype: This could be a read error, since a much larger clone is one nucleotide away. CDR3 region: CSAKPALSSYNEQYF. CDR3 DNA sequence: TGCAGTGCTAAGCCAGCGTTAAGCTCCTACAATGAGCAGTACTTC. The chain carries TRBV20-1 and TRBJ2-1; D is ambiguous. The closer fit of TRBJ2-7 to the DNA end suggests the J call may be wrong. This CDR3 is built from 15 residues. Germline CDR1 reads DFQATT; CDR2 reads SNEGSKA (reference sequence).

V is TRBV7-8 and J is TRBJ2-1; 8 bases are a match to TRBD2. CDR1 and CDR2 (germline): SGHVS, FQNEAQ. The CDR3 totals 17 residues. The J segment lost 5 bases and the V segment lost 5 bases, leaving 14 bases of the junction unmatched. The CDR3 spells CASSEKSGLVGDNEQFF. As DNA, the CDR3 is TGTGCCAGCAGCGAGAAGTCGGGACTAGTGGGAGACAATGAGCAGTTCTTC.

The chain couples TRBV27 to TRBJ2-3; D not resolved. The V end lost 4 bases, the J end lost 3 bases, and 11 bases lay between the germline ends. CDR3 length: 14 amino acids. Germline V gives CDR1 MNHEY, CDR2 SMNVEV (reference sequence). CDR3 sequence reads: CASSYGPWTDTQYF. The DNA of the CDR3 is TGTGCCAGCAGTTATGGGCCTTGGACAGATACGCAGTATTTT.

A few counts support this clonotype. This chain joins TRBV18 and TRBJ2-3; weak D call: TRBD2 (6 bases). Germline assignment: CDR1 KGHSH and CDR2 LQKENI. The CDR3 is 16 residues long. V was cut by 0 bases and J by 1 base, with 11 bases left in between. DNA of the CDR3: TGTGCCAGCTCACCACCGTCTAGCGTCGGCACAGATACGCAGTATTTT. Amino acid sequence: CASSPPSSVGTDTQYF.

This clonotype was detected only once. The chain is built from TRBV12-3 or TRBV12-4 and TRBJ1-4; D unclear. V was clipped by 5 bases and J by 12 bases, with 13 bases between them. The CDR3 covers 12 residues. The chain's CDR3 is CASSPEGWQLFF. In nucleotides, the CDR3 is TGTGCCAGCAGTCCTGAAGGTTGGCAACTGTTTTTT.

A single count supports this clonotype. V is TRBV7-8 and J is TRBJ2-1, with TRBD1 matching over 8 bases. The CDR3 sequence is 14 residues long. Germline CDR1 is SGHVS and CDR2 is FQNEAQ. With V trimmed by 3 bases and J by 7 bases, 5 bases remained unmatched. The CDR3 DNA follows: TGTGCCAGCAGCTTCCAGACAGGGGTGAATGAGCAGTTCTTC. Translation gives CASSFQTGVNEQFF.

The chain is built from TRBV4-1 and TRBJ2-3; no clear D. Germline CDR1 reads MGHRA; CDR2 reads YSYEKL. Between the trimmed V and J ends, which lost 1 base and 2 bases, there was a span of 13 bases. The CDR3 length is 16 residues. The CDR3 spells CASSQASGATTDTQYF. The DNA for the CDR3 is TGCGCCAGCAGCCAAGCGTCTGGCGCTACCACAGATACGCAGTATTTT.

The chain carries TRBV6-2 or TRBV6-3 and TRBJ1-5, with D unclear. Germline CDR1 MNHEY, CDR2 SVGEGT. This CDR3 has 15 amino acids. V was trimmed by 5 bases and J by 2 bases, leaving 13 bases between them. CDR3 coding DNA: TGTGCCAGCAGTGAGTCCGGTGGGCGCAATCAGCCCCAGCATTTT. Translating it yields CASSESGGRNQPQHF.

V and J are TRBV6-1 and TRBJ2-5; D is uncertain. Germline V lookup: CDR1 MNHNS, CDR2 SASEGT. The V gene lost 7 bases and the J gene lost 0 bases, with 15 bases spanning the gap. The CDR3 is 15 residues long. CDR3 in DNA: TGTGCCAGCACCTCGGCCGGGCTGTACCAAGAGACCCAGTACTTC. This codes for CASTSAGLYQETQYF.

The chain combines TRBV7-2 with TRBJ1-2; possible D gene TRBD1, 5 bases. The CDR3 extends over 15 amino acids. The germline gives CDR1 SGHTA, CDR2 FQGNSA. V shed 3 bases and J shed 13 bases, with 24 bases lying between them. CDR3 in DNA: TGTGCCAGCAGCTTCGAATCAACAGGCCCCGTGGGGGTCACCTTC. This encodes CASSFESTGPVGVTF.